This T cell receptor (beta chain) was sequenced during a study of T cell repertoires in ileal Crohn's disease. Here immunoSEQ multiplex PCR was the method, and the copy in TCRdb shows in-frame clones only, minus some. The sample gives about 17,000 clones, over 65% of which show up once; 10% to 13% is in the top ten. Germline-derived CDR1 and CDR2 are SGHDT and YYEEEE. The CDR3 totals 15 residues. V was shortened by 3 bases and J by 8 bases, with 20 bases between the two germline ends. The sequence derives from an adult with Crohn's disease. The chain links TRBV5-6 to TRBJ1-2; the D is unclear. The sequenced material came from ileal tissue. The CDR3 is CASSSTPGGSGGYTF. CDR3 sequence (DNA): TGTGCCAGCAGCTCGACCCCCGGAGGGTCAGGAGGCTACACCTTC.